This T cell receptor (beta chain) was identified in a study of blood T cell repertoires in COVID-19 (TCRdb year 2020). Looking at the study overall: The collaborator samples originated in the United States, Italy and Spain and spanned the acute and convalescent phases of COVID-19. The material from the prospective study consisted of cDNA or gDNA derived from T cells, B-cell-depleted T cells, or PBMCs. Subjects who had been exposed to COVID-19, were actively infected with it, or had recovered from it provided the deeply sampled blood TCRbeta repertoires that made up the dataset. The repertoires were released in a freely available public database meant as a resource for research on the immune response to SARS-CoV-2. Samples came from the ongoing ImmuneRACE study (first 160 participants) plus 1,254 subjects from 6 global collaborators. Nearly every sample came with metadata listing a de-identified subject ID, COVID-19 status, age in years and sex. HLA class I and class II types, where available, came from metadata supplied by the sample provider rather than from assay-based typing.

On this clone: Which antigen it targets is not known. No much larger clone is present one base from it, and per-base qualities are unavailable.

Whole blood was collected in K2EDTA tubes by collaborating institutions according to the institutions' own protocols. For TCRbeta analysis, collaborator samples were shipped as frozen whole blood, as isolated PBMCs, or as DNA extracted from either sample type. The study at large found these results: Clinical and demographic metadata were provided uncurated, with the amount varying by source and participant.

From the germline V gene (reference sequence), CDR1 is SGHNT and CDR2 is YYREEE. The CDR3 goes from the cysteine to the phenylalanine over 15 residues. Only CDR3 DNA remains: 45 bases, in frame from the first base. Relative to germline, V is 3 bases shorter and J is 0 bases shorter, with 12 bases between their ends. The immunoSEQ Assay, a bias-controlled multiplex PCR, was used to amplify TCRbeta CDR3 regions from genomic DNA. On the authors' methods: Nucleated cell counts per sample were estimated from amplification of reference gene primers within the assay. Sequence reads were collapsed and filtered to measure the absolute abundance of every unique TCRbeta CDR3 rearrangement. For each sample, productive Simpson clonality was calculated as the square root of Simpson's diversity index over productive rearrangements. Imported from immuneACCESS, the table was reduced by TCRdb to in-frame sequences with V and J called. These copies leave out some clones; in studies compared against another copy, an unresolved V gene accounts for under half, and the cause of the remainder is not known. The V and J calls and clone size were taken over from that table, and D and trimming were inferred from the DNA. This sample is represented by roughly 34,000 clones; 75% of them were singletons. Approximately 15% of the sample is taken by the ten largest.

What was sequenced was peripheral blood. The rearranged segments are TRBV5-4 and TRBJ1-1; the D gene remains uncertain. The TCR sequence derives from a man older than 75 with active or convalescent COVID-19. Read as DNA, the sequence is TGTGCCAGCAGCTCAGACACAGTCCTGAACACTGAAGCTTTCTTT. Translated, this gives CASSSDTVLNTEAFF.